This T cell receptor beta chain is from a study of neoadjuvant anti-PD-1 for oral cavity cancer. This table comes from immunoSEQ multiplex PCR, and its TCRdb copy is limited to in-frame clones, with some not included. The table lists tens of thousands of clones, around 80% of them singletons. A remark on this clone: Its target is not known.

There are 17 residues in the CDR3. V shed 0 bases and J shed 0 bases, with 14 bases lying between them. Per the germline V gene, CDR1 is SGHAT and CDR2 is FQNNGV. Stage II-IVA oral cavity squamous cell carcinoma was new and untreated by systemic or radiation therapy. General study findings and limits: Each response group had just three patients in TCR analyses.

V usage is TRBV11-2 and J usage is TRBJ1-1; D not certain. Here the sequenced sample was PBMCs, taken before nivolumab (anti-PD-1) treatment. This clonotype was sampled from a person aged 35-79 years with oral cavity squamous cell carcinoma. CDR3: CASSLESPAAMNTEAFF. Written as DNA, the CDR3 is TGTGCCAGCAGCTTAGAGTCCCCAGCAGCCATGAACACTGAAGCTTTCTTT.